The 7 T cell receptor beta chains given below trace back to one sample, sequenced in a study of blood T cell repertoires in COVID-19. The repertoire was sequenced with immunoSEQ multiplex PCR; TCRdb's copy has only in-frame clones and lacks some. Of 200,000 to 250,000 clones in the sample, just under 85% were seen once. The source material was peripheral blood. The receptors derive from a man aged 80 or over with acute or convalescent COVID-19.

The chain has TRBV12-5 and TRBJ1-1; D is possibly TRBD1 (6 bases). The CDR3 consists of 14 residues. Trimming pared 6 bases from V and 1 base from J, leaving 12 bases between. Germline assignment: CDR1 LGHNT and CDR2 FRNRAP. For the CDR3, the DNA is TGTGCTAGTGGGAGGGGGGGGACGAACACTGAAGCTTTCTTT. Its translation is CASGRGGTNTEAFF.

V is TRBV19 and J is TRBJ2-7, with 10 bases identical to TRBD1. J lost 4 bases, V lost 6 bases, and 6 bases had no gene match. This CDR3 spans 14 amino acids. The germline V gene has CDR1 LNHDA and CDR2 SQIVND (reference sequence). The chain's CDR3 is CASRLGQGEYEQYF. The CDR3 nucleotides are TGTGCCAGTAGACTCGGACAGGGGGAGTACGAGCAGTACTTC.

The V and J genes are TRBV6-5 and TRBJ2-1, with 9 bases matching TRBD2. Germline CDR1 and CDR2: MNHEY and SVGAGI. CDR3 length: 15 residues. The J segment lost 5 bases and the V segment lost 6 bases, leaving 8 bases of the junction unmatched. For the CDR3, the DNA is TGTGCCAGCAGCCTTATAGCGGGAGAACACAATGAGCAGTTCTTC. The encoded protein is CASSLIAGEHNEQFF.

V and J are TRBV30 and TRBJ1-2; 7 positions match TRBD1. Trimming removed 0 bases from V and 1 base from J; junction bases left unmatched: 5. Germline V gene lookup returns CDR1 GTSNPN and CDR2 SVGIG (reference sequence). The CDR3 spans 15 residues. In DNA, the CDR3 is TGTGCCTGGAGTGTACACCCAGGGGGTAACTATGGCTACACCTTC. Translation: CAWSVHPGGNYGYTF.

The CDR3 DNA follows: TGTGCCAGCAACGCTGGTTCCAGGGAGACCCAGTACTTC. Its translation: CASNAGSRETQYF. The genes are TRBV5-6 and TRBJ2-5, with unresolved D. The V gene lost 6 bases and the J gene lost 5 bases, with 14 bases spanning the gap. The length of the CDR3 is 13 residues. Germline-derived CDR1 and CDR2 are SGHDT and YYEEEE.

The chain links TRBV11-2 to TRBJ1-5; 7 nucleotides match TRBD1. Germline V lookup: CDR1 SGHAT, CDR2 FQNNGV. The CDR3 spans 15 residues. V dropped 2 bases and J dropped 5; count of bases not matched to a gene: 6. The CDR3 protein is CASSLPRQGDQPQHF. Here the CDR3 DNA reads TGTGCCAGCAGCTTACCTAGACAGGGCGATCAGCCCCAGCATTTT. Supplemented by reference TRBV11-2 and TRBJ1-5, the full variable domain reads EAGVAQSPRYKIIEKRQSVAFWCNPISGHATLYWYQQILGQGPKLLIQFQNNGVVDDSQLPKDRFSAERLKGVDSTLKIQPAKLEDSAVYLCASSLPRQGDQPQHFGDGTRLSIL.

This chain connects TRBV25-1 to TRBJ1-4; tentatively, D is TRBD1 (6 bases). CDR3 length equals 16 residues. From germline, CDR1 is MGHDK and CDR2 SYGVNS. Trimming shortened V by 4 bases and J by 5 bases, and 17 bases separated the two germline ends. The CDR3 coding sequence is TGTGCCAGCAGTGCTACAGGACAGTTACCGAATGAAAAACTGTTTTTT. It translates to CASSATGQLPNEKLFF.